This T cell receptor (beta chain) was captured in a study of T-cell memory formation after mild COVID-19. Study information: TCR clusters were mostly donor specific. Study-level points and caveats: CD4+ bias marked clones expanding day 15 to 37, unlike balanced contracting clones.

The V and J ends lost 4 bases and 4 bases respectively, with 12 bases between them. This CDR3 is built from 14 residues. CDR1 and CDR2 from the germline V gene are SGHDT and YYEEEE. This clonotype was seen a handful of times. What it binds is unknown. 5'RACE primed from the constant segment yielded TCR alpha and TCR beta cDNA libraries bearing sample barcodes and UMIs. Via MiXCR, TCRdb re-called the 5' RACE reads, giving one row per CDR3 protein. The sample contains 270,000 or so distinct CDR3 sequences, approximately 16% of which appear only once. The chain employs TRBV5-6 and TRBJ2-1, with unresolved D. The sample taken for sequencing was PBMCs or a T cell subset sorted from them (not recorded which). The clonotype was recovered from a man aged 18-30 years who had mild COVID-19 (a few samples of this study predate the infection). Cell type and time point are not known. The CDR3 nucleotides read TGTGCCAGCAGCGGTCCGGCTTATTACAATGAGCAGTTCTTC. Amino acids: CASSGPAYYNEQFF. Combining the CDR3 with reference TRBV5-6 and TRBJ2-1 gives the whole variable domain DAGVTQSPTHLIKTRGQQVTLRCSPKSGHDTVSWYQQALGQGPQFIFQYYEEEERQRGNFPDRFSGHQFPNYSSELNVNALLLGDSALYLCASSGPAYYNEQFFGPGTRLTVL.